This record covers a single T cell receptor (beta chain). As yet, its antigen is unknown. Assay: immunoSEQ multiplex PCR; the TCRdb copy retains only in-frame clones and omits some. The sample carries 75,000 to 100,000 clones, 60% to 75% recorded once. There are 12 residues in the CDR3. Germline assignment: CDR1 LNHDA and CDR2 SQIVND (reference sequence). V lost 9 bases and J lost 7; bases outside the gene matches: 4. The sample is drawn from a study of radiotherapy plus CTLA-4 blockade in lung cancer. Study background: Disease control was achieved by approximately 32% of patients, and objective responses by 18%. The study, taken as a whole, reports: Response, reportedly, was best predicted by interferon-beta along with early blood T cell clone dynamics. Clones derived from tumor TCRs expanded in blood after radiotherapy plus ipilimumab.

Patients had chemo-refractory metastatic non-small-cell lung cancer and received focal radiation plus CTLA-4 blockade that used ipilimumab. This receptor was identified in a human donor with non-small cell lung cancer who had a partial response to radiotherapy plus ipilimumab. Some clones in this sample may be carry-over from other donors' samples. This specimen consisted of peripheral blood, obtained from a patient treated with radiotherapy plus ipilimumab. The rearrangement joins TRBV19 to TRBJ1-5; 9 nucleotides align to TRBD1. The CDR3 bases are TGTGCCAGCCGGGACAGGGACCAGCCCCAGCATTTT. Protein: CASRDRDQPQHF. Full variable domain (outside the CDR3, taken from reference TRBV19 and TRBJ1-5): DGGITQSPKYLFRKEGQNVTLSCEQNLNHDAMYWYRQDPGQGLRLIYYSQIVNDFQKGDIAEGYSVSREKKESFPLTVTSAQKNPTAFYLCASRDRDQPQHFGDGTRLSIL.